The 13 T cell receptor beta chains given below trace back to one sample, sequenced in a study of blood T cells in healthy people across ages. Primers used in a second PCR of about 7 to 11 cycles were a sample-barcoded 5' primer and a J-beta primer mix. TCRdb reprocessed the 5' RACE reads with MiXCR, giving one entry per CDR3 protein. The sample yields over 700,000 distinct CDR3 sequences, 53% seen once. The source material was blood. The receptors derive from a man older than 75 in good health.

This chain uses TRBV12-5 with TRBJ1-1; maybe TRBD1 (5 bases). CDR1 is LGHNT and CDR2 is FRNRAP in the germline V gene. The CDR3 runs to 16 residues. V was shortened by 0 bases and J by 4 bases, with 15 bases between the two germline ends. The DNA for the CDR3 is TGTGCTAGTGGTTTGGTACTAGGGCAGGGAGTCACTGAAGCTTTCTTT. Translating it yields CASGLVLGQGVTEAFF.

This clonotype has just a few counts. This chain uses TRBV6-2 or TRBV6-3 with TRBJ2-5, with 8 nucleotides matching TRBD1. Unmatched junction bases numbered 13, after V lost 2 bases and J lost 5 bases. The CDR3 contains 17 residues. The V gene's germline CDR1 is MNHEY and CDR2 SVGEGT. This CDR3 reads CASSYGVFRGPRETQYF. The CDR3 nucleotides are TGTGCCAGCAGTTACGGTGTCTTCAGGGGGCCTCGGGAGACCCAGTACTTC.

The chain employs TRBV25-1 and TRBJ2-1; 7 bases are shared with TRBD2. The ends lost 4 bases at V and 8 bases at J; junction bases unmatched: 8. CDR3 length: 14 amino acids. Germline V lookup: CDR1 MGHDK, CDR2 SYGVNS. The CDR3 sequence is CASSGGGGSDEQFF. CDR3 bases: TGTGCCAGCAGTGGGGGTGGCGGGAGTGATGAGCAGTTCTTC.

In regard to this clonotype: A much larger clone sits a single nucleotide away, making a read error possible. The V gene is TRBV12-3 or TRBV12-4, the J gene TRBJ1-1, with TRBD1 as a possible D gene (5 bases). The CDR3 sequence is 14 residues long. CDR3 region: CVSRLPGPNTEAFF. The CDR3 nucleotides are TGTGTCAGCAGGCTGCCGGGACCTAACACTGAAGCTTTCTTT.

The chain recombines TRBV27 with TRBJ2-3; D is unclear. Deletions cut 4 bases from V and 9 bases from J, with 14 bases between. CDR3 length: 13 amino acids. Germline CDR1 is MNHEY and CDR2 is SMNVEV (reference sequence). The CDR3, as DNA: TGTGCCAGCAGTTCCCTTCAGGCATTAACGCAGTATTTT. Its protein product is CASSSLQALTQYF.

In this sample, this clonotype turned up a few times. This sequence joins TRBV25-1 and TRBJ2-6; D ambiguous. Germline CDR1 reads MGHDK; CDR2 reads SYGVNS. This CDR3 has 16 amino acids. V dropped 6 bases and J dropped 1 base, with 13 bases sitting between them. The CDR3 here is CASSSGFRSGANVLTF. CDR3 bases: TGTGCCAGCAGCTCCGGGTTCAGATCTGGGGCCAACGTCCTGACTTTC.

This clonotype has a handful of counts. This chain joins TRBV6-5 and TRBJ2-3, with unresolved D. The germline CDR1 and CDR2 sequences are MNHEY and SVGAGI. V was trimmed by 6 bases and J by 14 bases, leaving 27 bases between them. This CDR3 contains 15 residues. The chain's CDR3 is CASSHRSDKNRYAYF. CDR3 coding DNA: TGTGCCAGCAGCCACCGGTCAGACAAAAACAGATACGCGTATTTT.

This chain links TRBV29-1 with TRBJ2-5; D not certain. The CDR3 runs 13 residues. Trimming left V 4 bases short and J 4 bases short, with 13 bases between. In germline, CDR1 is SQVTM, CDR2 ANQGSEA. The CDR3 bases are TGCAGCGTTGGGCATGTCAAGGGAGAGACCCAGTACTTC. Its protein is CSVGHVKGETQYF.

The V call is TRBV3-1, the J call TRBJ2-7; 12 bases agree with TRBD2. V was pared by 4 bases and J by 4 bases, with 5 bases of the junction left unmatched. The CDR3 contains 15 residues. The germline CDR1 and CDR2 sequences are LGHDT and YNNKEL (reference sequence). The CDR3 region has the DNA TGTGCCAGCAGCCTGAGACTAGCGGGAGAATACGAGCAGTACTTC. Translating gives CASSLRLAGEYEQYF.

The rearrangement links TRBV6-5 to TRBJ1-2, with a possible D match to TRBD1 (5 bases). Germline CDR1 and CDR2: MNHEY and SVGAGI. V lost 2 bases and J 4 bases, leaving 17 bases between the germline ends. The CDR3 runs to 16 residues. The CDR3 bases are TGTGCCAGCAGTTACGGCTCGGGACTTCTCCTCTATGGCTACACCTTC. Translated: CASSYGSGLLLYGYTF.

This clonotype turned up a few times. This chain links TRBV20-1 with TRBJ1-1; D not certain. Germline loops: CDR1 DFQATT, CDR2 SNEGSKA (reference sequence). V lost 3 bases and J lost 1, with 6 bases in between. The CDR3 loop spans 12 amino acids. Here the CDR3 reads CSARPSNTEAFF. In DNA, the CDR3 is TGCAGTGCTAGGCCGTCGAACACTGAAGCTTTCTTT.

This clonotype showed up just a few times. The rearrangement uses TRBV7-2 and TRBJ2-1; 7 bases line up with TRBD1. Germline V gene sequence: CDR1 SGHTA, CDR2 FQGNSA. The V and J ends lost 5 bases and 4 bases, in that order; junction bases with no gene match: 8. The CDR3 is made up of 15 amino acids. For the CDR3, the DNA is TGTGCCAGCAGCCCGCCGGGACAGAAGTACAATGAGCAGTTCTTC. Amino acid sequence: CASSPPGQKYNEQFF.

The V call is TRBV24-1, the J call TRBJ2-2, with D unclear. The germline CDR1 and CDR2 sequences are KGHDR and SFDVKD. V gave up 6 bases and J gave up 9 bases, with 7 bases separating them. The CDR3 length is 11 residues. The CDR3 DNA sequence: TGTGCCACCAGTAATTACCGGGAGCTGTTTTTT. Amino acid sequence: CATSNYRELFF.